One sample yielded the 12 T cell receptor beta chains listed below, sequenced in a study of vaccination and CD4 T cells after COVID-19. Researchers used the Oncomine TCR Beta short-read assay to sequence DNA from cultured CD4+ T cells. TCRdb recomputed calls from the PCR reads with MiXCR, one row per CDR3 protein. The sample holds about 14,000 distinct CDR3 sequences, 61% seen once. Treatment defined: approximately nine-day PBMC culture with coronavirus spike peptide pools or control peptides (ViraFEST assay). These receptors' antigens are unknown. Sequenced input: CD4+ T cells from blood, cultured in vitro. These receptors originate from a human donor who had recovered from COVID-19.

The chain couples TRBV20-1 to TRBJ1-2; 8 bases agree with TRBD1. CDR1 is DFQATT, CDR2 SNEGSKA, per germline (reference sequence). V shed 5 bases, J shed 3 bases, and the junction held 8 bases outside the gene matches. The CDR3 is made up of 14 amino acids. The chain's CDR3 is CSAPRQGRDYGYTF. The CDR3 bases are TGCAGTGCTCCTAGACAGGGGAGGGACTATGGCTACACCTTC.

The V gene is TRBV7-2, the J gene TRBJ1-1; unclear D gene. The V end lost 10 bases, the J end lost 1 base, and 10 bases lay between the germline ends. Germline values: CDR1 SGHTA, CDR2 FQGNSA. There are 12 residues in the CDR3. The DNA for the CDR3 is TGTGCCATCGCACTGCAGAACACTGAAGCTTTCTTT. Protein sequence: CAIALQNTEAFF. The variable domain in full, with the rest retrieved from reference TRBV7-2 and TRBJ1-1, is GAGVSQSPSNKVTEKGKDVELRCDPISGHTALYWYRQSLGQGLEFLIYFQGNSAPDKSGLPSDRFSAERTGGSVSTLTIQRTQQEDSAVYLCAIALQNTEAFFGQGTRLTVV.

The CDR3 sequence is CATSDPGGGGIYEQYF. CDR3 sequence (DNA): TGTGCCACCAGTGACCCCGGAGGAGGGGGAATCTACGAGCAGTACTTC. The rearrangement uses TRBV24-1 and TRBJ2-7; tentatively, D is TRBD1 or TRBD2 (6 bases each). Trimming removed 4 bases from V and 3 bases from J, with 18 bases in between. Germline V CDR1 and CDR2: KGHDR, SFDVKD. The CDR3 extends over 16 amino acids.

In nucleotides, the CDR3 is TGTGCCAGCAAACCAGCCGGTAACAATCAGCCCCAGCATTTT. Amino acids: CASKPAGNNQPQHF. The chain recombines TRBV27 with TRBJ1-5; D ambiguous. The germline V and J ends were trimmed by 7 bases and 3 bases, with 13 bases remaining between them. The V gene's germline CDR1 is MNHEY and CDR2 SMNVEV (reference sequence). The CDR3 spans 14 residues.

The chain combines TRBV5-1 with TRBJ2-5, with D possibly being TRBD1 (6 bases). This CDR3 is 15 amino acids long. Germline CDR1 is SGHRS and CDR2 is YFSETQ. Between the trimmed V and J ends, which lost 0 bases and 2 bases, there was a span of 11 bases. The CDR3 coding sequence is TGCGCCAGCAGCTTGGCAGGGGCTCGTCAAGAGACCCAGTACTTC. It codes for CASSLAGARQETQYF.

The chain uses TRBV6-5 and TRBJ1-2, with D perhaps TRBD1 (5 bases). This CDR3 region has 16 residues. Between the trimmed V and J ends, which lost 0 bases and 2 bases, there was a span of 13 bases. Germline V gene data show CDR1 as MNHEY and CDR2 as SVGAGI. CDR3 amino acids: CASSYSINGANYGYTF. In nucleotides, the CDR3 is TGTGCCAGCAGTTACTCGATTAACGGGGCGAACTATGGCTACACCTTC.

The CDR3 sequence is CASSYRRGSRDEQYF. CDR3 DNA sequence: TGTGCCAGCAGTTACCGCAGGGGCAGCCGGGACGAGCAGTACTTC. V gene TRBV27 combines with J gene TRBJ2-7; maybe TRBD1 (6 bases). This CDR3 is built from 15 residues. V lost 4 bases and J 5 bases, leaving 18 bases between the germline ends. CDR1 is MNHEY, CDR2 SMNVEV, per germline (reference sequence).

The genes are TRBV4-1 and TRBJ2-1; 11 nucleotides agree with TRBD2. V lost 6 bases to trimming and J lost 10 bases; unmatched junction nucleotides: 8. The CDR3 runs 14 residues. Germline CDR1 reads MGHRA; CDR2 reads YSYEKL. The CDR3 sequence: CASRRLAGRQEQFF. The CDR3 region has the DNA TGCGCCAGCAGACGACTAGCGGGAAGGCAGGAGCAGTTCTTC.

This chain links TRBV7-2 with TRBJ2-7, with 9 bases aligning to TRBD2. The trim removed 1 base at V and 6 bases at J, leaving 1 base unmatched. In germline, CDR1 is SGHTA, CDR2 FQGNSA. The CDR3 length is 13 residues. This chain's CDR3 is CASSLVREGEQYF. In DNA, the CDR3 is TGTGCCAGCAGCTTAGTGCGGGAGGGCGAGCAGTACTTC.

The genes are TRBV29-1 and TRBJ1-2; weak D call: TRBD1 (5 bases). The CDR3 is made up of 13 amino acids. The V gene lost 4 bases and the J gene lost 2 bases, with 11 bases spanning the gap. Germline V CDR1 and CDR2: SQVTM, ANQGSEA. The CDR3 sequence: CSVGGVENYGYTF. The DNA of the CDR3 is TGCAGCGTTGGAGGGGTGGAAAACTATGGCTACACCTTC.

The rearrangement links TRBV20-1 to TRBJ1-3; D unclear. CDR1 is DFQATT and CDR2 is SNEGSKA in the germline V gene (reference sequence). This CDR3 is 15 amino acids long. V was shortened by 5 bases and J by 4 bases, with 18 bases between the two germline ends. CDR3 amino acids: CSAHGRGNTGNTIYF. The CDR3 region has the DNA TGCAGTGCTCATGGGAGAGGGAATACGGGAAACACCATATATTTT.

V usage is TRBV6-1 and J usage is TRBJ2-1, with unresolved D. The CDR3 has 12 amino acids. The germline V gene has CDR1 MNHNS and CDR2 SASEGT. Trimming removed 8 bases at V and 1 base at J, with 6 bases between. CDR3 protein: CASSASYNEQFF. CDR3 coding DNA: TGTGCCAGCTCCGCTTCCTACAATGAGCAGTTCTTC.